Detailed here is one T cell receptor beta chain. Its specificity is not known. The source of the sample is a study of T cell responses to AZD1222 COVID-19 vaccine. Study results and caveats: Most donors were white British, females outnumbered males, and clonal diversity was possibly underestimated. Only a handful of AZD1222 recipients were seropositive at baseline. Two AZD1222 doses significantly raised spike-specific TCR breadth and depth over controls.

Second-dose groups at about 4 or about 12 weeks were pooled. CDR1 and CDR2 (germline): MNHEY, SVGAGI. This CDR3 comprises 15 residues. V was clipped by 2 bases and J by 5 bases; unmatched bases: 8. Clones were sequenced by immunoSEQ multiplex PCR, and TCRdb holds only the in-frame ones, with some missing. The table records 150,000 to 250,000 clones, about nine tenths of them present only once. V is TRBV6-5 and J is TRBJ2-5; 7 bases match TRBD2. Here the sequenced sample was peripheral blood, taken 28 days after the second AZD1222 dose. The clonotype originates from an adult who received the AZD1222 COVID-19 vaccine. The CDR3 loop reads CASSYLGEGGETQYF. The CDR3, as DNA: TGTGCCAGCAGTTACCTCGGGGAGGGAGGGGAGACCCAGTACTTC.